Listed below are T cell receptor beta chains from one sample, sequenced in a study of T cells in tuberculosis. Clones were read by immunoSEQ multiplex PCR, and TCRdb kept only the in-frame ones, dropping some. The data contain 29,000 or so clones, 85% to 95% of them singletons. The sequenced material came from PBMCs. The receptors come from a donor aged 10-35 years with latent tuberculosis or without tuberculosis infection. Both conserved end residues are part of each CDR3. A D gene is named only where the DNA matches it firmly.

CDR3 protein: CASSPGQGSNSPLHF; CDR3 DNA: TGTGCCAGCAGTCCCGGACAGGGCTCTAACTCACCCCTCCACTTT; D gene: TRBD1; V gene: TRBV27; J gene: TRBJ1-6
CDR3 protein: CASSPNTGVWQPQHF; CDR3 DNA: TGTGCCAGTAGTCCTAATACAGGGGTCTGGCAGCCCCAGCATTTT; D gene: TRBD1; V gene: TRBV19; J gene: TRBJ1-5
CDR3 protein: CASSFPIGAPPYEQYF; CDR3 DNA: TGCGCCAGCAGCTTCCCGATAGGGGCCCCCCCCTACGAGCAGTACTTC; D gene: -; V gene: TRBV5-1; J gene: TRBJ2-7
CDR3 protein: CASSQGGPRSENQPQHF; CDR3 DNA: TGTGCCAGCAGCCAAGGGGGCCCAAGGTCAGAAAATCAGCCCCAGCATTTT; D gene: -; V gene: TRBV4-2; J gene: TRBJ1-5
CDR3 protein: CASSLDRSPLHF; CDR3 DNA: TGTGCCAGCAGCTTAGATAGATCACCCCTCCACTTT; D gene: -; V gene: TRBV7-2; J gene: TRBJ1-6
CDR3 protein: CASSQETGLGSPLHF; CDR3 DNA: TGCGCCAGCAGCCAAGAAACAGGCCTGGGTTCACCCCTCCACTTT; D gene: -; V gene: TRBV4-3; J gene: TRBJ1-6
CDR3 protein: CASSVTGGNEQYF; CDR3 DNA: TGTGCCAGCAGCGTAACAGGGGGAAACGAGCAGTACTTC; D gene: TRBD1; V gene: TRBV9; J gene: TRBJ2-7
CDR3 protein: CSVPKDSYNEQFF; CDR3 DNA: TGCAGCGTCCCAAAGGACAGCTACAATGAGCAGTTCTTC; D gene: -; V gene: TRBV29-1; J gene: TRBJ2-1
CDR3 protein: CASSEGGEADTQYF; CDR3 DNA: TGTGCCAGCAGCGAGGGCGGGGAAGCAGATACGCAGTATTTT; D gene: -; V gene: TRBV6-4; J gene: TRBJ2-3
CDR3 protein: CASSLDLFAEVYNEQFF; CDR3 DNA: TGTGCCAGCAGCTTAGACCTTTTCGCGGAGGTTTACAATGAGCAGTTCTTC; D gene: -; V gene: TRBV7-9; J gene: TRBJ2-1
CDR3 protein: CASSGSGNYGYTF; CDR3 DNA: TGTGCCAGCAGTGGTTCCGGGAACTATGGCTACACCTTC; D gene: -; V gene: TRBV6-1; J gene: TRBJ1-2
CDR3 protein: CASSFLQGPGNEQFF; CDR3 DNA: TGTGCCAGCAGCTTCCTACAGGGGCCGGGGAATGAGCAGTTCTTC; D gene: TRBD1; V gene: TRBV11-2; J gene: TRBJ2-1
CDR3 protein: CSVLAGGRENIQYF; CDR3 DNA: TGCAGCGTTTTAGCGGGGGGTAGGGAAAACATTCAGTACTTC; D gene: TRBD2; V gene: TRBV29-1; J gene: TRBJ2-4
CDR3 protein: CASSPPGADTQYF; CDR3 DNA: TGTGCCAGCAGCCCCCCCGGAGCAGATACGCAGTATTTT; D gene: -; V gene: TRBV11-3; J gene: TRBJ2-3
CDR3 protein: CASSVDGGRHSGNTIYF; CDR3 DNA: TGTGCCAGCAGCGTAGATGGTGGGCGACATTCTGGAAACACCATATATTTT; D gene: -; V gene: TRBV9; J gene: TRBJ1-3
CDR3 protein: CASSVGDNNQPQHF; CDR3 DNA: TGTGCCAGCAGCGTAGGAGATAACAATCAGCCCCAGCATTTT; D gene: -; V gene: TRBV9; J gene: TRBJ1-5
CDR3 protein: CSAGHRGRQPQHF; CDR3 DNA: TGCAGCGCCGGACACAGGGGGCGTCAGCCCCAGCATTTT; D gene: TRBD1; V gene: TRBV29-1; J gene: TRBJ1-5